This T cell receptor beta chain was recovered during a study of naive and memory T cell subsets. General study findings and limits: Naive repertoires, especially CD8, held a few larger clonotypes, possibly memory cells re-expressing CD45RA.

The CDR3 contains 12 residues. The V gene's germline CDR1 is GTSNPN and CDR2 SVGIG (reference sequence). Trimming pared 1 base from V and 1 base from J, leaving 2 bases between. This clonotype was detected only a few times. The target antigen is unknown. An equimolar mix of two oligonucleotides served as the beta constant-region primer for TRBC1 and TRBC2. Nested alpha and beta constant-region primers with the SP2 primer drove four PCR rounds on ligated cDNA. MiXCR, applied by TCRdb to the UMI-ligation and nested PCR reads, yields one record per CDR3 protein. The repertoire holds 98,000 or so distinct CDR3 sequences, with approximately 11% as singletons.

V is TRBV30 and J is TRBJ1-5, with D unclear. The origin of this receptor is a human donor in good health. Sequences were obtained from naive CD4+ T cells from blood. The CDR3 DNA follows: TGTGCCTGGAGTGCCAGCAATCAGCCCCAGCATTTT. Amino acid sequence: CAWSASNQPQHF.